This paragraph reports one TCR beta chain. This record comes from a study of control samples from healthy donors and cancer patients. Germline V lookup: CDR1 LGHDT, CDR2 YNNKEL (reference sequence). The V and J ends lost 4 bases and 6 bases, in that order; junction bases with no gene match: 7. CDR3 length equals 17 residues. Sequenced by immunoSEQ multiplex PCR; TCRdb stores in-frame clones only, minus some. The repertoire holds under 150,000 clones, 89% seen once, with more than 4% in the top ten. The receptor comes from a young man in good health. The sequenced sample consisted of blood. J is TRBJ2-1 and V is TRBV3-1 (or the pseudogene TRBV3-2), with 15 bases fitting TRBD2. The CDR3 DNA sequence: TGTGCCAGCAGCCGGGGACTAGCGGGAGGACGCCCCAATGAGCAGTTCTTC. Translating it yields CASSRGLAGGRPNEQFF.